These T cell receptor beta chains were read from a single sample in a study of T-cell memory formation after mild COVID-19. Each CDR3 protein gets one entry after TCRdb re-called the 5' RACE reads with MiXCR. The sample comprises roughly 380,000 distinct CDR3 sequences, around 27% of which are singletons, and about 14% rests with the top ten. The sequenced material came from PBMCs or a T cell subset sorted from them (not recorded which). The receptors were gathered from an adult woman who had mild COVID-19 (a few samples of this study predate the infection). Cell type and time point are not known. Each CDR3 is given with its conserved first and last residue. D genes are given only for firm matches. Size is omitted from some rows. Given values are once, few, many or a class for expanded clones.

J	size	D	V	DNA	CDR3
TRBJ2-7	.	.	TRBV6-5	TGTGCCAGCAACAGCGGAACCTACGAGCAGTACTTC	CASNSGTYEQYF
TRBJ2-3	few	TRBD1	TRBV29-1	TGCAGCGTCGGGACAGGGGGCCGAGATACGCAGTATTTT	CSVGTGGRDTQYF
TRBJ1-1	.	TRBD1	TRBV19	TGTGCCAGTAGTATAGGAGGGGGCACGGCTTTCTTT	CASSIGGGTAFF
TRBJ1-1	few	.	TRBV5-5	TGTGCCAGCAGCTTGTGGGGGGGCCAGGGCTCGAACACTGAAGCTTTCTTT	CASSLWGGQGSNTEAFF
TRBJ2-7	.	.	TRBV4-2	TGTGCCAGCAGCCAAGATCGGCACCAGCACTACGAGCAGTACTTC	CASSQDRHQHYEQYF
TRBJ1-4	few	.	TRBV4-1	TGCGCCAGCAGCCAAGATTCGGGGGCAAAACTGTTTTTT	CASSQDSGAKLFF
TRBJ1-6	few	.	TRBV7-6	TGTGCCAGCAGCTCCCAGGGTTTGGACCTTAATTCACCCCTCCACTTT	CASSSQGLDLNSPLHF
TRBJ1-2	.	.	TRBV12-3/TRBV12-4	TGTGCCAGCAGTTTAGGGGGTCCGGGAGGCTACACCTTC	CASSLGGPGGYTF
TRBJ1-1	.	.	TRBV7-9	TGTGCCAGCAGCTTAGTACAGCCGAACACTGAAGCTTTCTTT	CASSLVQPNTEAFF
TRBJ2-7	few	.	TRBV29-1	TGCAGCGTTGAGGCTCAGGGCGGAAACTACGAGCAGTACTTC	CSVEAQGGNYEQYF
TRBJ1-4	.	.	TRBV7-9	TGTGCCAGCAGCCCAACGACTAATGAAAAACTGTTTTTT	CASSPTTNEKLFF
TRBJ2-1	few	TRBD1	TRBV5-1	TGCGCCAGCAGCTTGTCGGGACAGGGGCTCAATGAGCAGTTCTTC	CASSLSGQGLNEQFF
TRBJ2-1	few	.	TRBV6-6	TGTGCCAGCAGCCGACCGGGACGGACGTACAATGAGCAGTTCTTC	CASSRPGRTYNEQFF
TRBJ2-3	few	.	TRBV5-1	TGCGCCAGCAGCCCAGGTCCCTTGACAGATACGCAGTATTTT	CASSPGPLTDTQYF
TRBJ2-7	few	TRBD1	TRBV7-3	TGTGCCAGCAGCCCAAGTAAAACAGGGGCCTACGAGCAGTACTTC	CASSPSKTGAYEQYF
TRBJ2-7	few	.	TRBV10-3	TGTGCCACCCATAGCGGGACAGGGAAAAACGAGCAGTACTTC	CATHSGTGKNEQYF
TRBJ2-3	.	.	TRBV7-6	TGTGCCAGCAGCTTGACATTGACGGCGACGGATACGCAGTATTTT	CASSLTLTATDTQYF
TRBJ2-1	.	TRBD2	TRBV7-2	TGTGCCAGCAGCTTAGGGTCCGTAACCGGACTAGCGGGCGGCATGGGGCAGTTCTTC	CASSLGSVTGLAGGMGQFF
TRBJ2-1	many	.	TRBV10-3	TGTGCCATCAGTGAGTCTCTGGGCGGTGAGCAGTTCTTC	CAISESLGGEQFF
TRBJ2-7	.	.	TRBV5-1	TGCGCCAGCAGCCGGACGGACTCCTACGAGCAGTACTTC	CASSRTDSYEQYF
TRBJ2-3	.	.	TRBV7-9	TGTGCCAGCAGATTTATCTGGCAGAGCACAGATACGCAGTATTTT	CASRFIWQSTDTQYF
TRBJ2-7	.	TRBD2	TRBV5-1	TGCGCCAGCAGCTTGGGGATTGGCGGGAGATACGAGCAGTACTTC	CASSLGIGGRYEQYF
TRBJ1-4	few	.	TRBV5-1	TGCGCCAGCAGCTTGGCCGGGGGACGAACGGCAACTAATGAAAAACTGTTTTTT	CASSLAGGRTATNEKLFF
TRBJ2-7	.	TRBD2	TRBV20-1	TGCAGTGCTAGTGGAGCGGGGGGCTACGAGCAGTACTTC	CSASGAGGYEQYF
TRBJ2-5	.	TRBD2	TRBV7-9	TGTGCCAGCAGCTCGTTCTCGACTAGCGGAGAAGAGACCCAGTACTTC	CASSSFSTSGEETQYF
TRBJ2-7	.	TRBD1	TRBV6-5	TGTGCCAGCAGTTACTCGAGGCGCGGGACAGGGTCGGACTTC	CASSYSRRGTGSDF
TRBJ2-7	few	.	TRBV6-6	TGTGCCAGCAGCCAAAAGGGGGGGCGCGACCACGAGCAGTACTTC	CASSQKGGRDHEQYF
TRBJ1-2	.	.	TRBV6-1	TGTGCCAGCAGTGGACAGGTCTATGGCTACACCTTC	CASSGQVYGYTF
TRBJ2-7	few	TRBD2	TRBV12-3/TRBV12-4	TGTGCCAGCAGTTTTGGGGGGGACGAGCAGTACTTC	CASSFGGDEQYF
TRBJ1-5	.	.	TRBV15	TGTGCCACCAGCAGTTCCGTCATCAGGGATAGCAATCAGCCCCAGCATTTT	CATSSSVIRDSNQPQHF
TRBJ1-2	.	.	TRBV11-2	TGTGCCAGCAGCTTAATCCCAGACTATGGCTACACCTTC	CASSLIPDYGYTF
TRBJ1-5	.	TRBD1	TRBV2	TGTGCCAGCAGTGGGACAGGGGATCAGCCCCAGCATTTT	CASSGTGDQPQHF
TRBJ2-7	.	TRBD1	TRBV3-1	TGTGCCAGCAGCCAAGTTAAGGGGGCATCGTACGAGCAGTACTTC	CASSQVKGASYEQYF